The T cell receptor beta chain under discussion was sequenced for a study of cytomegalovirus exposure and HLA in healthy donors (dated by TCRdb to 2015 to 2018). The study in broad terms: According to a later analysis, the roughly 120 validation repertoires were produced on the same platform as the approximately 690 repertoires of the first cohort. The study aimed to test whether signatures of past pathogen exposure could be identified by cataloging public T cell receptors. In addition to the first cohort of 650 to 750 subjects, a separate validation cohort of some 120 different subjects was used. High-throughput TCR immunosequencing, statistical association of individual TCRs with disease status, and machine learning were combined to predict cytomegalovirus infection status. The study at large found these results: A later analysis found that TCRs clustered in the first cohort also tended to co-occur in the roughly 120 validation repertoires, with 94% of cluster scores above 0. According to the authors, the approach could potentially be generalized to other disease states and immunological phenotypes. Most TCR sequences were seen in very few donors, while some public TCRs were found in many individuals. Three of the identified cytomegalovirus-associated TCR beta chains were confirmed in vitro to be specific for cytomegalovirus antigens. A later analysis had no HLA typing for the validation cohort, so co-occurrence there was scored across all 110 or so repertoires. The classifier was reported to diagnose cytomegalovirus status with high specificity and sensitivity in both the original and validation cohorts. In the study, about 150 TCR beta chains were listed as associated with cytomegalovirus.

The library was obtained by the immunoSEQ multiplex PCR assay. In the authors' own workflow: To diagnose cytomegalovirus status from the catalog of TCR beta chain sequences, a statistical classification framework was built. Sourced from immuneACCESS, this table was stored by TCRdb with only in-frame sequences that have V and J called. A share of the clones is absent; for the studies checked, an unresolved V gene accounts for under half, and the remainder has no known explanation. The V and J calls and clone size come from that table; D and trimming were worked out from the DNA. Counted in this sample were some 140,000 clones; about four fifths of them appeared once. Over 1.3% of the sample lies in the top ten. Per the germline V gene (reference sequence), SGHAT is the CDR1 and FQDESV is the CDR2. The CDR3 sequence holds 15 residues, the cysteine and phenylalanine included. Only the CDR3 region is kept as DNA, spanning 45 bases read in frame from base 1. V loses 4 bases, J loses 1 base, and the germline ends lie 10 bases apart.

Details on this clone: Which antigen it targets is not known. The record has no base qualities; no much larger clone is one base away.

Separate from the approximately 690-subject first cohort, the validation cohort of 90 to 150 subjects was the group to which the donors belonged. Recombination joined TRBV11-1 with TRBJ2-2; the D gene is possibly TRBD1, with 5 bases matching. This TCR was sampled from a woman in her twenties or thirties in good health and CMV-seronegative. The sequencing input was PBMCs. For the CDR3, the sequence is CASSSRTQNTGELFF. The DNA reads as follows: TGTGCCAGCAGCTCCCGGACACAGAACACCGGGGAGCTGTTTTTT.